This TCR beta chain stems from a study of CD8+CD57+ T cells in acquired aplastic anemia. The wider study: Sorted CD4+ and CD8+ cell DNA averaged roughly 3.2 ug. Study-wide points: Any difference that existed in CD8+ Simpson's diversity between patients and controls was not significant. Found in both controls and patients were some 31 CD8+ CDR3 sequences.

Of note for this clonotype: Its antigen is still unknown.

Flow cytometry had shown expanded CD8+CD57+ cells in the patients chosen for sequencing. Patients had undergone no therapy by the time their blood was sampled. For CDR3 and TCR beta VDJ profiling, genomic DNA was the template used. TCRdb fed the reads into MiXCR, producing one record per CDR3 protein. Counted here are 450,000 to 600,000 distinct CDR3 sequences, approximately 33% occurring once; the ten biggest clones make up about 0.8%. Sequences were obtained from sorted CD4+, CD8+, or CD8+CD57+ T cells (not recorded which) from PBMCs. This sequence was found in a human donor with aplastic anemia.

Here the CDR3 reads CSVSPGQGRFGELFF. The CDR3 nucleotides read TGCAGCGTTTCACCGGGACAGGGGAGATTCGGGGAGCTGTTTTTT. V and J are TRBV29-1 and TRBJ2-2; 10 bases match TRBD1. The trim removed 5 bases at V and 7 bases at J, leaving 10 bases unmatched. CDR1 and CDR2 from the germline V gene are SQVTM and ANQGSEA. CDR3 length: 15 residues.